One and the same sample provided the 2 T cell receptor beta chains below, sequenced in a study of blood T cell repertoires in COVID-19. Here immunoSEQ multiplex PCR was the method, and the copy in TCRdb shows in-frame clones only, minus some. The sample records about 200,000 clones, 80% to 85% being singletons. The sequencing input was peripheral blood. All receptors come from a human donor in a cohort sampled during active COVID-19.

The J gene is TRBJ2-7, the V gene TRBV6-2 or TRBV6-3; 13 nucleotides align to TRBD2. The CDR3 is 23 residues long. Germline V gene lookup returns CDR1 MNHEY and CDR2 SVGEGT. Trimming cost V 6 bases and J 3 bases; bases outside gene matches: 29. In nucleotides, the CDR3 is TGTGCCAGCAGGCCTACTAGGACTAGCGGGAGTGCGGCAATCCATCCCAAAGACTACGAGCAGTACTTC. Residues: CASRPTRTSGSAAIHPKDYEQYF.

This clone was counted a few times. The V call is TRBV30, the J call TRBJ1-6, with D maybe TRBD1 (6 bases). V lost 3 bases, J lost 6 bases, and 15 bases lay in between. There are 15 residues in the CDR3. CDR1 and CDR2 (germline): GTSNPN, SVGIG (reference sequence). The CDR3 reads CAWRAQTGTNSPLHF. Here the CDR3 DNA reads TGTGCCTGGAGGGCACAGACAGGAACTAATTCACCCCTCCACTTT. Combining the CDR3 with reference TRBV30 and TRBJ1-6 gives the whole variable domain SQTIHQWPATLVQPVGSPLSLECTVEGTSNPNLYWYRQAAGRGLQLLFYSVGIGQISSEVPQNLSASRPQDRQFILSSKKLLLSDSGFYLCAWRAQTGTNSPLHFGNGTRLTVT.